This T cell receptor beta chain was identified during a study of T cell responses to AZD1222 COVID-19 vaccine. The CDR3 loop spans 14 amino acids. Germline loops: CDR1 SGHRS, CDR2 YFSETQ. V lost 4 bases to trimming and J lost 1 base, with 11 bases between them. Profiled with immunoSEQ multiplex PCR; TCRdb holds only in-frame clones, not every one. The sample lists 88,000 or so clones; roughly nine tenths were seen once. This receptor was obtained from an adult who received the AZD1222 COVID-19 vaccine. Sequenced here: peripheral blood, sampled 28 days after the second AZD1222 dose. The chain employs TRBV5-1 and TRBJ1-1; the D gene is possibly TRBD1 (6 bases). The CDR3 sequence: CASSRQAQNTEAFF. The CDR3 region has the DNA TGCGCCAGCAGCCGACAGGCCCAGAACACTGAAGCTTTCTTT.